Listed here is a single T cell receptor beta chain. Measured with immunoSEQ multiplex PCR; TCRdb has only the in-frame clones, and not every one. The table includes about 120,000 clones, approximately 94% detected once. V lost 1 base and J lost 6; bases outside the gene matches: 6. The CDR3 has 16 residues. Germline CDR1 is LGHNA and CDR2 is YNFKEQ. This entry is derived from a study of T cell changes during pregnancy in multiple sclerosis. Sequenced here: peripheral blood, sampled before pregnancy. The chain recombines TRBV4-2 with TRBJ1-6; TRBD1 matches 7 bases. This receptor was obtained from a female donor with multiple sclerosis, enrolled in a pregnancy study. CDR3 DNA: TGTGCCAGCAGCCAAGGGGACCGGGACAGTAATTCACCCCTCCACTTT. This codes for CASSQGDRDSNSPLHF.